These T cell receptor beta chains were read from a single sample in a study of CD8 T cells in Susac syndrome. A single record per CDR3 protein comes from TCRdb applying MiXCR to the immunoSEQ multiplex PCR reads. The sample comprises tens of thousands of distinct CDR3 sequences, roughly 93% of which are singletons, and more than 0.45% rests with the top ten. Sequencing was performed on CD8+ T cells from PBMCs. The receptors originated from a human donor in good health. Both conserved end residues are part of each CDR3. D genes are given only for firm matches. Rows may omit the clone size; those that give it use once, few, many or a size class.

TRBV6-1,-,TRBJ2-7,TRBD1,TGTGCCAGCAGTGATGGGACAGGGGGCTACGAGCAGTACTTC,CASSDGTGGYEQYF
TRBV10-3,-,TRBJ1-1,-,TGTGCCATCAGTGAGACCCCTGAAGCTTTCTTT,CAISETPEAFF
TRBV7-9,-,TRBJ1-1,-,TGTGCCAGCAGCTTCGAAGGGGATGGGACTGAAGCTTTCTTT,CASSFEGDGTEAFF
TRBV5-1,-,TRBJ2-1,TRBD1,TGCGCCAGCAGCCCAGACAGGGGAGGAAATGAGCAGTTCTTC,CASSPDRGGNEQFF
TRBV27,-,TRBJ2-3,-,TGTGCCAGCAGTTTATCGGGGAACACAGATACGCAGTATTTT,CASSLSGNTDTQYF
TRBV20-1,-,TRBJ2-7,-,TGCAGTGCTGGACTGAGCTACGAGCAGTACTTC,CSAGLSYEQYF
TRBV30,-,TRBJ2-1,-,TGTGTCGGTAACGGCGGAGGGGCCTACAATGAGCAGTTCTTC,CVGNGGGAYNEQFF
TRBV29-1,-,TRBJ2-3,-,TGCAGCGGGGCTAGGGATACGCAGTATTTT,CSGARDTQYF
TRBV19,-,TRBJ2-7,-,TGTGCCAGTAGCCCCTCGAGGACCTCCGAGCAGTACTTC,CASSPSRTSEQYF
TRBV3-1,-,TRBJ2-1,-,TGTGCCAGCAGCCAAGGTCCGTTCGGGAGCGCCTACAATGAGCAGTTCTTC,CASSQGPFGSAYNEQFF
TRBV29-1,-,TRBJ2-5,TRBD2,TGCAGCGTTGACGACCTAGCGGGAGAAGAGACCCAGTACTTC,CSVDDLAGEETQYF
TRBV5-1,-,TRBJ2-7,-,TGCGCCAGCAGCTTGGTTTGGGATTACGAGCAGTACTTC,CASSLVWDYEQYF
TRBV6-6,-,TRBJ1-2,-,TGTGCCAGCAGTTACACCCCGGACAGCCCCTATGGCTACACCTTC,CASSYTPDSPYGYTF
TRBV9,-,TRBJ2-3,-,TGTGCCAGCAAAACGGCGGTTCGGGGGCCAGATACGCAGTATTTT,CASKTAVRGPDTQYF
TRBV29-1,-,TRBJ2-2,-,TGCAGCGCGTTCGACGGGAGCTACACCGGGGAGCTGTTTTTT,CSAFDGSYTGELFF
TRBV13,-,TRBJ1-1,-,TGTGCCAGCAGCCAATCACTTTCGAACACTGAAGCTTTCTTT,CASSQSLSNTEAFF
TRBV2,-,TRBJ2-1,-,TGTGCCAGCAGAATAACCGGGACACCTTACAATGAGCAGTTCTTC,CASRITGTPYNEQFF
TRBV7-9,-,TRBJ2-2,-,TGTGCCAGCAGCTTACAGGGGCGTAACACCGGGGAGCTGTTTTTT,CASSLQGRNTGELFF
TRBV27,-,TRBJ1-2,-,TGTGCCAGCAGTTTTTCAACAGGAGGCATCTATGGCTACACCTTC,CASSFSTGGIYGYTF
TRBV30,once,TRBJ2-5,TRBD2,TGTGCCTGGAGTGGAGCGGGGCAAGAGACCCAGTACTTC,CAWSGAGQETQYF
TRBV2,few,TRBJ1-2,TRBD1,TGTGCCAGCAGTGAAGAGGGGACAGGTTATGGCTACACCTTC,CASSEEGTGYGYTF
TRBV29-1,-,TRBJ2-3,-,TGCAGCGTTGTAGGCCCCGACACAGATACGCAGTATTTT,CSVVGPDTDTQYF
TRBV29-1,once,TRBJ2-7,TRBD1,TGCAGCGTCTGGACAGGGAAGGGGGAGCAGTACTTC,CSVWTGKGEQYF
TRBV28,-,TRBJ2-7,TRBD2,TGTGCCAGCAGCGGACTAGCGGGAGGGCCGGGAGATGTCAGCGAGCAGTACTTC,CASSGLAGGPGDVSEQYF
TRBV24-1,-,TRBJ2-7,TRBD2,TGTGCCACCAGTGGAGGAGCGGGAGAGGACGAGCAGTACTTC,CATSGGAGEDEQYF
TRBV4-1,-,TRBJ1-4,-,TGCGCCAGCAGCGAGGGGGTCGGTGAAAAACTGTTTTTT,CASSEGVGEKLFF
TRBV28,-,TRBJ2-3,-,TGTGCCAGCTGGGGGACGGAGGACACAGATACGCAGTATTTT,CASWGTEDTDTQYF
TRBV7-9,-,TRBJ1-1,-,TGTGCCAGCAGCCATCCTCCAACTGAAGCTTTCTTT,CASSHPPTEAFF
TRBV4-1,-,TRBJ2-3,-,TGCGCCAGCAGCCAGTATATCGGGCAGACAGATACGCAGTATTTT,CASSQYIGQTDTQYF
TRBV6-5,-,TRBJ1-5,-,TGTGCCAGCAGTTTGGTCGCGAGCAATCAGCCCCAGCATTTT,CASSLVASNQPQHF
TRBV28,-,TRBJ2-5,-,TGTGCCAGCAGTTTTAAGGGGGTAGCGGTGGAGACCCAGTACTTC,CASSFKGVAVETQYF
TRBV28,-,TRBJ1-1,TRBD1,TGTGCCAGCAGTTTGGGCAGGGGGCGCTTGAACACTGAAGCTTTCTTT,CASSLGRGRLNTEAFF
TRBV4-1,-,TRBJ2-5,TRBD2,TGCGCCAGCAGCCAGGGACTAGCGGATCAAGAGACCCAGTACTTC,CASSQGLADQETQYF
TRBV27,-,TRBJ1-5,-,TGTGCCAGCAGACCACAAGGCAATCAGCCCCAGCATTTT,CASRPQGNQPQHF
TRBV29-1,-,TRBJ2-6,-,TGCAGCGCGCCCGCAGGGTCTGGCTCTGGGGCCAACGTCCTGACTTTC,CSAPAGSGSGANVLTF
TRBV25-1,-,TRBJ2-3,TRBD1,TGTGCCATCGGGACAGGGGGCTCGGATACGCAGTATTTT,CAIGTGGSDTQYF
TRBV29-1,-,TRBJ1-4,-,TGCAGCATGTGGTACGGTGAAAAACTGTTTTTT,CSMWYGEKLFF
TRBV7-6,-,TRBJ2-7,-,TGTGCCAGCAGCTTACAGAACCTCGCAGGAGGTCAAACCTACGAGCAGTACTTC,CASSLQNLAGGQTYEQYF
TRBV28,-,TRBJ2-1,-,TGTGCCAGCAGTCCAGGGAGTAGCGAGCAGTTCTTC,CASSPGSSEQFF
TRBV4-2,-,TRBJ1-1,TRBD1,TGTGCCAGCAGCCAACTCCAAACAGGGGACACTGAAGCTTTCTTT,CASSQLQTGDTEAFF
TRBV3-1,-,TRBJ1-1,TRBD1,TGTGCCAGCAGCCAACGACAGGGGACTGAAGCTTTCTTT,CASSQRQGTEAFF
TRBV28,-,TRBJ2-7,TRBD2,TGTGCCAGCAGTTTAGAGGACGCGGGAGGGTTCTACGAGCAGTACTTC,CASSLEDAGGFYEQYF
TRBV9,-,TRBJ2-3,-,TGTGCCAGCAGCGGGGGGGACTCCCTGGATACGCAGTATTTT,CASSGGDSLDTQYF
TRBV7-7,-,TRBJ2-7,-,TGTGCCAGCAGCCGGTTGGGGCTTCTGGACGAGCAGTACTTC,CASSRLGLLDEQYF
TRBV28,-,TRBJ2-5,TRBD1,TGTGCCAGCAGTTCCTCCCGGACAGGGGAGGGAGAGACCCAGTACTTC,CASSSSRTGEGETQYF
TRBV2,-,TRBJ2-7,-,TGTGCCAGCAGTGTCAGGGCTACCTACGAGCAGTACTTC,CASSVRATYEQYF